This is a list of T cell receptor beta chains from one sample in a study of CD8+ T cells in alopecia areata. Produced via immunoSEQ multiplex PCR; TCRdb's table is partial and in-frame only. The data show 80,000 to 100,000 clones, over 40% seen once. The sample taken for sequencing was CD4+ T cells sorted from blood. The receptors were sampled from a human donor with alopecia areata. Both conserved end residues are part of each CDR3. The D gene is left open where the match is weak. A row's size may be missing; if present it is once, few, many or a size class.

abundance	v_gene	j_gene	d_gene	CDR3aa	CDR3nt
-	TRBV7-9	TRBJ2-1	-	CASSLETGEQFF	TGTGCCAGCAGCTTAGAGACGGGTGAGCAGTTCTTC
few	TRBV29-1	TRBJ2-3	-	CSVESPSPPLDTQYF	TGCAGCGTTGAATCACCTAGCCCTCCCTTAGATACGCAGTATTTT
-	TRBV20-1	TRBJ2-4	-	CTPAKNIQYF	TGCACCCCAGCCAAAAACATTCAGTACTTC
-	TRBV2	TRBJ2-2	TRBD2	CASRISGGSSGELFF	TGTGCCAGCAGAATATCTGGCGGGAGCTCCGGGGAGCTGTTTTTT
many	TRBV7-9	TRBJ1-2	-	CASSISGNGYTF	TGTGCCAGCAGCATTTCAGGGAATGGCTACACCTTC
few	TRBV28	TRBJ2-5	TRBD2	CASSLPSGGAETQYF	TGTGCCAGCAGTTTACCTAGCGGGGGGGCGGAGACCCAGTACTTC
-	TRBV29-1	TRBJ1-5	TRBD1	CSVGEGANQPQHF	TGCAGCGTTGGAGAGGGGGCCAATCAGCCCCAGCATTTT
few	TRBV6-4	TRBJ2-6	TRBD1	CASSDGTGSGANVLTF	TGTGCCAGCAGTGACGGGACAGGGTCTGGGGCCAACGTCCTGACTTTC
once	TRBV5-1	TRBJ1-2	-	CASSLLLGQSDGYTF	TGCGCCAGCAGCTTACTTCTCGGACAGTCCGATGGCTACACCTTC
-	TRBV5-1	TRBJ2-7	-	CASSLAGTSYEQYF	TGCGCCAGCAGCTTGGCGGGCACATCCTACGAGCAGTACTTC
-	TRBV6-5	TRBJ1-2	-	CASSTQGYGYTF	TGTGCCAGCAGTACCCAGGGGTATGGCTACACCTTC
once	TRBV18	TRBJ2-1	-	CASSPQRGTGGFF	TGTGCCAGCTCACCACAGAGGGGGACCGGAGGATTCTTC
few	TRBV29-1	TRBJ2-2	TRBD1	CSVDRGTNTGELFF	TGCAGCGTTGACAGGGGGACAAACACCGGGGAGCTGTTTTTT
-	TRBV10-3	TRBJ2-4	-	CAISEEGAKNIQYF	TGTGCCATCAGTGAAGAGGGAGCCAAAAACATTCAGTACTTC
-	TRBV30	TRBJ2-3	-	CAWSAGTSTDTQYF	TGTGCCTGGAGCGCAGGGACTAGCACAGATACGCAGTATTTT